Below are 23 T cell receptor beta chains sequenced from a single sample in a study of cytomegalovirus exposure and HLA in healthy donors. The PCR ran on 60 Vbeta and 13 Jbeta primers. Produced via immunoSEQ multiplex PCR; TCRdb's table is partial and in-frame only. The sample consists of approximately 37,000 clones, roughly 82% of them appearing once. Sequencing was done on a sample of PBMCs. The receptor source for this set is a woman aged 18-29 years in good health and CMV-seropositive.

V usage is TRBV2 and J usage is TRBJ2-5; 7 positions match TRBD2. CDR1 and CDR2 (germline): SNHLY, FYNNEI. Trimming at V came to 4 bases and at J to 5 bases, leaving 16 bases not matched to a gene. The CDR3 extends over 17 amino acids. The DNA of the CDR3 is TGTGCCAGCAGTGGAAGCCTCTCTGGCGGGGGTTATGAGACCCAGTACTTC. It codes for CASSGSLSGGGYETQYF.

The CDR3 DNA follows: TGTGCCAGCATTCAGGGGGCATCCTACGAGCAGTACTTC. Amino acid sequence: CASIQGASYEQYF. The chain has TRBV6-6 and TRBJ2-7; 8 bases map to TRBD1. The CDR3 is 13 amino acids. V shed 7 bases and J 1 base; nucleotides not matched to a gene: 3. Germline V gene lookup returns CDR1 MNHNY and CDR2 SVGAGI (reference sequence).

The genes are TRBV19 and TRBJ2-4, with TRBD1 matching over 8 bases. Trimming cost V 1 base and J 1 base; bases outside gene matches: 6. The germline gives CDR1 LNHDA, CDR2 SQIVND (reference sequence). The CDR3 totals 17 residues. The CDR3 sequence: CASSIGQGMGAKNIQYF. Here the CDR3 DNA reads TGTGCCAGTAGTATAGGACAGGGGATGGGGGCCAAAAACATTCAGTACTTC. The full variable domain, in which reference TRBV19 and TRBJ2-4 provide the parts outside the CDR3, is DGGITQSPKYLFRKEGQNVTLSCEQNLNHDAMYWYRQDPGQGLRLIYYSQIVNDFQKGDIAEGYSVSREKKESFPLTVTSAQKNPTAFYLCASSIGQGMGAKNIQYFGAGTRLSVL.

The CDR3 sequence: CASSLADAGGFRRGTDTQYF. CDR3 bases: TGCGCCAGCAGCTTGGCGGATGCGGGAGGTTTCCGAAGGGGCACAGATACGCAGTATTTT. The gene calls are TRBV5-1 and TRBJ2-3; 8 bases fit TRBD2. Losses at the gene ends were 0 bases for V and 1 base for J; bases not matched to a gene: 16. CDR3 length equals 20 residues. Germline CDR1 and CDR2: SGHRS and YFSETQ.

V is TRBV6-4 and J is TRBJ2-5, with 7 bases identical to TRBD2. Germline loops: CDR1 MRHNA, CDR2 SNTAGT. With 5 bases clipped from V and 7 bases from J, the junction kept 7 bases outside the gene matches. This CDR3 is built from 13 residues. The DNA of the CDR3 is TGTGCCAGCAGTTCCGACTGGGGGGGGACCCAGTACTTC. Its protein is CASSSDWGGTQYF.

This chain joins TRBV28 and TRBJ2-2; D remains ambiguous. Trimming removed 4 bases from V and 2 bases from J, with 8 bases in between. The V gene's germline CDR1 is MDHEN and CDR2 SYDVKM. The CDR3 covers 14 residues. The CDR3 spells CASSSPLNTGELFF. In DNA, the CDR3 is TGTGCCAGCAGTTCCCCACTAAACACCGGGGAGCTGTTTTTT.

J is TRBJ1-2 and V is TRBV6-5; tentatively, D is TRBD1 (6 bases). V was shortened by 6 bases and J by 6 bases, with 17 bases between the two germline ends. CDR3 length: 14 residues. Germline CDR1 and CDR2: MNHEY and SVGAGI. CDR3 nucleotides: TGTGCCAGCAGCCAGGAGACAGGATTTGATGGCTACACCTTC. Translated: CASSQETGFDGYTF.

V and J are TRBV27 and TRBJ2-1; 13 nucleotides match TRBD2. Looked up from germline, CDR1 is MNHEY and CDR2 is SMNVEV (reference sequence). The CDR3 totals 14 residues. V lost 8 bases and J lost 6; bases outside the gene matches: 4. CDR3 nucleotides: TGTGCCAGCGCTAGGACTAGCGGGGGCAATGAGCAGTTCTTC. Protein product: CASARTSGGNEQFF.

The V and J genes are TRBV6-5 and TRBJ2-5, with 8 bases that match TRBD2. V dropped 6 bases and J dropped 4; count of bases not matched to a gene: 10. Germline assignment: CDR1 MNHEY and CDR2 SVGAGI. CDR3 length: 15 amino acids. The CDR3: CASSRGGREIETQYF. For the CDR3, the DNA is TGTGCCAGCAGCCGCGGGGGGCGGGAGATAGAGACCCAGTACTTC.

This clone has just one count. This chain joins TRBV7-6 and TRBJ2-3; a weak D match, TRBD2 (5 bases). Per germline, CDR1 SGHVS and CDR2 FNYEAQ. The V gene lost 5 bases and the J gene lost 10 bases, with 16 bases spanning the gap. This CDR3 is built from 13 residues. CDR3 residues: CASSPWMRDAQYF. CDR3 bases: TGTGCCAGCAGCCCTTGGATGAGGGATGCGCAGTATTTT.

J is TRBJ2-1 and V is TRBV14; D is perhaps TRBD1 (6 bases). Germline V gene sequence: CDR1 SGHDN, CDR2 FVKESK. V was cut by 4 bases and J by 0 bases, with 13 bases left in between. The CDR3 runs to 16 residues. The CDR3 DNA is TGTGCCAGCAGCCTACCGGGACACAGCTCCTACAATGAGCAGTTCTTC. This codes for CASSLPGHSSYNEQFF.

V is TRBV2 and J is TRBJ2-7, with 7 bases identical to TRBD1. Germline-derived CDR1 and CDR2 are SNHLY and FYNNEI. The CDR3 runs to 14 residues. Trimming at V came to 4 bases and at J to 3 bases, leaving 6 bases not matched to a gene. CDR3 nucleotides: TGTGCCAGCAGTGGACAGGGATTCGTCTACGAGCAGTACTTC. Its protein is CASSGQGFVYEQYF.

This clone occurred once. The chain uses TRBV9 and TRBJ1-1, with 9 bases aligning to TRBD1. The length of the CDR3 is 17 residues. Germline-derived CDR1 and CDR2 are SGDLS and YYNGEE. V was pared by 0 bases and J by 2 bases, with 8 bases of the junction left unmatched. CDR3 protein: CASSVAGGTGLNTEAFF. The CDR3 coding sequence is TGTGCCAGCAGCGTAGCGGGGGGGACAGGGCTTAACACTGAAGCTTTCTTT.

The chain couples TRBV5-1 to TRBJ2-7, with D perhaps TRBD2 (5 bases). V lost 3 bases, J lost 0 bases, and 10 bases lay in between. Germline V gene sequence: CDR1 SGHRS, CDR2 YFSETQ. This CDR3 spans 14 amino acids. The CDR3 protein is CASSSGWASYEQYF. The DNA of the CDR3 is TGCGCCAGCAGCTCGGGGTGGGCCTCCTACGAGCAGTACTTC.

The chain joins TRBV5-1 to TRBJ2-1; TRBD2 aligns across 7 bases. There are 15 residues in the CDR3. CDR1 is SGHRS, CDR2 YFSETQ, per germline. V was pared by 1 base and J by 12 bases, with 13 bases of the junction left unmatched. CDR3 protein: CASSLSQGSGTSQFF. In nucleotides, the CDR3 is TGCGCCAGCAGCTTGAGTCAGGGCAGCGGGACGTCGCAGTTCTTC.

The chain combines TRBV27 with TRBJ2-7; tentative D call: TRBD2 (5 bases). The CDR3 has 12 amino acids. The germline V and J ends were trimmed by 10 bases and 2 bases, with 12 bases remaining between them. Germline V CDR1 and CDR2: MNHEY, SMNVEV (reference sequence). CDR3 residues: CATKDLTYEQYF. The CDR3 coding sequence is TGTGCCACCAAGGACTTAACCTACGAGCAGTACTTC.

The chain combines TRBV7-3 with TRBJ1-5; 8 nucleotides line up with TRBD1. There are 15 residues in the CDR3. The V gene end was trimmed by 5 bases and the J gene end by 2 bases; junction bases not matched to a gene: 5. The germline V gene has CDR1 SGHTA and CDR2 FQGTGA. The CDR3 bases are TGTGCCAGCAGCCCTTCACAGGGGGGCAATCAGCCCCAGCATTTT. Translation gives CASSPSQGGNQPQHF. The full variable domain, rest sourced from reference TRBV7-3 and TRBJ1-5, is GAGVSQTPSNKVTEKGKYVELRCDPISGHTALYWYRQSLGQGPEFLIYFQGTGAADDSGLPNDRFFAVRPEGSVSTLKIQRTERGDSAVYLCASSPSQGGNQPQHFGDGTRLSIL.

In this sample, this clone turned up once. Other nucleotide sequences in the sample specify the same CDR3. The chain is built from TRBV10-3 and TRBJ2-7, with D maybe TRBD1 (6 bases). The germline gives CDR1 ENHRY, CDR2 SYGVKD. Between the trimmed V and J ends, which lost 0 bases and 3 bases, there was a span of 9 bases. This CDR3 region has 14 residues. The CDR3 sequence: CAISESGQSYEQYF. Written as DNA, the CDR3 is TGTGCCATCAGTGAGTCGGGACAAAGCTACGAGCAGTACTTC.

This chain links TRBV11-2 with TRBJ1-6; D is uncertain. Germline V gene data show CDR1 as SGHAT and CDR2 as FQNNGV. This CDR3 spans 13 amino acids. Trimming removed 5 bases from V and 6 bases from J, with 8 bases in between. In DNA form, the CDR3 reads TGTGCCAGCAGCCCGGACTTTAATTCACCCCTCCACTTT. It yields the protein CASSPDFNSPLHF.

The gene calls are TRBV10-3 and TRBJ1-5; D is unresolved. Between the trimmed V and J ends, which lost 10 bases and 9 bases, there was a span of 31 bases. The CDR3 has 17 residues. CDR1 is ENHRY and CDR2 is SYGVKD in the germline V gene. The CDR3 DNA is TGTGCCACCTCGGAAGGAGAGGGTTGGGGTAAGCCGCGGCCCCAGCATTTT. It encodes CATSEGEGWGKPRPQHF.

This chain connects TRBV28 to TRBJ1-1, with D perhaps TRBD1 (5 bases). There are 13 residues in the CDR3. V lost 6 bases and J lost 2, with 10 bases in between. Looked up from germline, CDR1 is MDHEN and CDR2 is SYDVKM. The CDR3 nucleotides read TGTGCCAGCAGCTTTACAGGAAACACTGAAGCTTTCTTT. Its protein is CASSFTGNTEAFF.

Concerning this clone itself: One end of the junction fails to match germline, which may point to a read error. The CDR3 sequence: CASSLALGQLLGDNSPLPF. CDR3 DNA: TGTGCCAGCAGCTTAGCGCTAGGACAACTATTAGGGGACAATTCACCCCTCCCCTTT. This chain links TRBV7-9 with TRBJ1-6; TRBD1 might be the D (6 bases). This CDR3 is 19 amino acids long. The germline V gene has CDR1 SEHNR and CDR2 FQNEAQ (reference sequence).

This clone occurred a few times. V and J are TRBV4-3 and TRBJ1-2, with 8 bases matching TRBD1. CDR1 LGHNA and CDR2 YSLEER come from the germline V gene. The trim removed 1 base at V and 7 bases at J, leaving 11 bases unmatched. CDR3 length: 16 residues. CDR3 in DNA: TGCGCCAGCAGCCAAGCCTCGGACAGGGCCTCCTCTGGCTACACCTTC. This translates into CASSQASDRASSGYTF.